This T cell receptor beta chain was identified during a study of beta chain features in type 1 diabetes. Regarding the study as a whole: VDJ junctions from type 1 diabetes patients carried fewer insertions and larger deletions. Researchers report that Type 1 diabetes patients had moderately but significantly shorter TCRB CDR3s across all four CD4+ subsets.

Expressed TCRB transcripts were sequenced because the isolated RNA had all been reverse transcribed beforehand. The read count averaged roughly 4 million across naive, central memory and regulatory T cell samples. Clones were read by immunoSEQ multiplex PCR, and TCRdb kept only the in-frame ones, dropping some. The table records a few hundred thousand clones, roughly 14% of them present only once. On this clone: What it recognizes is unknown.

Germline CDR1 reads LGHNA; CDR2 reads YSLEER. This CDR3 comprises 14 residues. Trimming took off 3 bases at V and 5 bases at J, with 13 bases between the two ends. Cell sorting via CD45RO/CCR7/CD25/CD127/CD95/CD27 was performed to obtain CD4+ naive, central memory, regulatory and stem cell-like memory cells. Sequencing was performed on naive CD4+ T cells from blood. The receptor's source is a woman under 30 with type 1 diabetes. This chain uses TRBV4-3 with TRBJ2-5, with D tentatively TRBD2 (6 bases). The CDR3 here is CASSQDGSGETQYF. Written as DNA, the CDR3 is TGCGCCAGCAGCCAGGACGGGAGTGGGGAGACCCAGTACTTC.